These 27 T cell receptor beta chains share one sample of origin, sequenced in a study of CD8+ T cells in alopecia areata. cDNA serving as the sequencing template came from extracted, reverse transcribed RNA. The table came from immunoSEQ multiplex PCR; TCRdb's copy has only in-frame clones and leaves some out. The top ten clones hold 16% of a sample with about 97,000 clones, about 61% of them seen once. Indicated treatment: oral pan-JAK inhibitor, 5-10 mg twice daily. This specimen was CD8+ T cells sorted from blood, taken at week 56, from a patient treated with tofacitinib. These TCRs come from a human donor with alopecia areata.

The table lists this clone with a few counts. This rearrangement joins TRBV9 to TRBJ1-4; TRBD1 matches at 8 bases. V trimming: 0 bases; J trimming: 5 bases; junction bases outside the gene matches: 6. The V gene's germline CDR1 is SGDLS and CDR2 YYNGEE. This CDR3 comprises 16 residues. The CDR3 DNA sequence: TGTGCCAGCAGCGTAGAAGTGGGACAGGCGAATGAAAAACTGTTTTTT. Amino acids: CASSVEVGQANEKLFF.

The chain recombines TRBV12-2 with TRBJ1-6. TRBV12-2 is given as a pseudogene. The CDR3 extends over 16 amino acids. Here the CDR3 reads CASRLEPGTWDSPLHF. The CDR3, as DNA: TGTGCAAGTCGCTTGGAGCCCGGGACCTGGGATTCACCCCTCCACTTT.

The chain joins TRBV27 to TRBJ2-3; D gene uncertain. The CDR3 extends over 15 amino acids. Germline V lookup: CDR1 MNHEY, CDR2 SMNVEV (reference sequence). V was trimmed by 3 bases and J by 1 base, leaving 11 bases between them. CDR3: CASSLGAVGTDTQYF. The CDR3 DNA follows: TGTGCCAGCAGTTTGGGTGCGGTCGGCACAGATACGCAGTATTTT.

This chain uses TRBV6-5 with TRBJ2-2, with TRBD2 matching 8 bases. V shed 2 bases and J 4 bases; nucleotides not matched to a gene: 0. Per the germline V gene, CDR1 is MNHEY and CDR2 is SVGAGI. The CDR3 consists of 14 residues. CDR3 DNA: TGTGCCAGCAGTTACGGGACTAGCACCGGGGAGCTGTTTTTT. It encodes CASSYGTSTGELFF.

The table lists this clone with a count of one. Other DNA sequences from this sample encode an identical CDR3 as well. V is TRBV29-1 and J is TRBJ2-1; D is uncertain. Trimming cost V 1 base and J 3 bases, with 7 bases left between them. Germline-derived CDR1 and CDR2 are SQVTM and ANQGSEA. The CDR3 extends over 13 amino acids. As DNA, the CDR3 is TGCAGCGTTGAAGGTGGCAGCTACAATGAGCAGTTCTTC. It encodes CSVEGGSYNEQFF.

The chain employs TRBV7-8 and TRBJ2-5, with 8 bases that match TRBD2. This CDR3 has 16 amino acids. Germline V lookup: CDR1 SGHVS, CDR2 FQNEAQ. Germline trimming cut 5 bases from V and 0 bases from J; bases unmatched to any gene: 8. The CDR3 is CASSQGTREYQETQYF. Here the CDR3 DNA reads TGTGCCAGCAGCCAGGGGACTAGAGAGTACCAAGAGACCCAGTACTTC.

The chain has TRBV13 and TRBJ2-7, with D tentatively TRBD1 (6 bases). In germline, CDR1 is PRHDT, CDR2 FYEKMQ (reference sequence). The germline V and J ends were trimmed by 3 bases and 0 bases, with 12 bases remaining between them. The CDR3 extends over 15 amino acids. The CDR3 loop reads CASSFPAQGSYEQYF. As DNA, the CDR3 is TGTGCCAGCAGCTTCCCCGCACAGGGCTCCTACGAGCAGTACTTC.

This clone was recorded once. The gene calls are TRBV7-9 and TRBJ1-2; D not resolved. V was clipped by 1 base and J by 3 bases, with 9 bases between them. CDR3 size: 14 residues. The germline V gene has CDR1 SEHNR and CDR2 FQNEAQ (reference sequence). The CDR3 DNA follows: TGTGCCAGCAGCTTAGGTAGAGGACACTATGGCTACACCTTC. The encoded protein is CASSLGRGHYGYTF. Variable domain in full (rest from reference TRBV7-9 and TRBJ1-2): DTGVSQNPRHKITKRGQNVTFRCDPISEHNRLYWYRQTLGQGPEFLTYFQNEAQLEKSRLLSDRFSAERPKGSFSTLEIQRTEQGDSAMYLCASSLGRGHYGYTFGSGTRLTVV.

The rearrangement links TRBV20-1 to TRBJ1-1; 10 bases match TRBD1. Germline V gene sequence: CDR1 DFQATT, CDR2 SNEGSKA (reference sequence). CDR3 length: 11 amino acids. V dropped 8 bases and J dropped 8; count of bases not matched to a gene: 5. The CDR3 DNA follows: TGCAGTACCTGGACAGGGGGAGAAGCTTTCTTT. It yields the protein CSTWTGGEAFF.

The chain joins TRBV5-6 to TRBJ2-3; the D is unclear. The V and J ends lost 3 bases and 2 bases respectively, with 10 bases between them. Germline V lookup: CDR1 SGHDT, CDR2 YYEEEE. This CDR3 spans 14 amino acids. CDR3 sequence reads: CASSSNTYTDTQYF. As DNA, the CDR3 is TGTGCCAGCAGCTCAAATACGTACACAGATACGCAGTATTTT. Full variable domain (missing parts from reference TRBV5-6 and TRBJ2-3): DAGVTQSPTHLIKTRGQQVTLRCSPKSGHDTVSWYQQALGQGPQFIFQYYEEEERQRGNFPDRFSGHQFPNYSSELNVNALLLGDSALYLCASSSNTYTDTQYFGPGTRLTVL.

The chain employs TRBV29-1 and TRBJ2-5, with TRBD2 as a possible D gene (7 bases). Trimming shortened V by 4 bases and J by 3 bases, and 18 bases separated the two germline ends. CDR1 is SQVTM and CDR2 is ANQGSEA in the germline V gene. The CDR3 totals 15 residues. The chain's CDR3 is CSVGGGTSAKETQYF. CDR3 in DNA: TGCAGCGTTGGGGGGGGCACTAGCGCCAAAGAGACCCAGTACTTC. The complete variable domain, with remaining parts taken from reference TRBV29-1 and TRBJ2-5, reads SAVISQKPSRDICQRGTSLTIQCQVDSQVTMMFWYRQQPGQSLTLIATANQGSEATYESGFVIDKFPISRPNLTFSTLTVSNMSPEDSSIYLCSVGGGTSAKETQYFGPGTRLLVL.

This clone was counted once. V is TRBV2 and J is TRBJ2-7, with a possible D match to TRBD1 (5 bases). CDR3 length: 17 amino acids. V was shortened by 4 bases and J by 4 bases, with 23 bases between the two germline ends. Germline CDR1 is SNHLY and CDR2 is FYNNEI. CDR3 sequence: CASSVAQAHLSPYEQYF. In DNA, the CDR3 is TGTGCCAGCAGTGTGGCACAGGCCCATCTCAGCCCATACGAGCAGTACTTC.

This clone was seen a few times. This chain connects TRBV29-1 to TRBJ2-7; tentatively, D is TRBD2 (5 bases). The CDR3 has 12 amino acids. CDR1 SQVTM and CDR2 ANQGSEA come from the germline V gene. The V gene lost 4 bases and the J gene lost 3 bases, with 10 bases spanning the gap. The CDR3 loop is CSVGQRVYEQYF. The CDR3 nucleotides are TGCAGCGTTGGGCAGAGGGTCTACGAGCAGTACTTC.

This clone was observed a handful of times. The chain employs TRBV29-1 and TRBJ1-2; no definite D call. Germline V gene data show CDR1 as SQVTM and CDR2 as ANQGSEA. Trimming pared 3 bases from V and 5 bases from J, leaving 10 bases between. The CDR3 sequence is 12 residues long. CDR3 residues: CSVEDRTYGYTF. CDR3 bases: TGCAGCGTTGAGGACCGCACGTATGGCTACACCTTC.

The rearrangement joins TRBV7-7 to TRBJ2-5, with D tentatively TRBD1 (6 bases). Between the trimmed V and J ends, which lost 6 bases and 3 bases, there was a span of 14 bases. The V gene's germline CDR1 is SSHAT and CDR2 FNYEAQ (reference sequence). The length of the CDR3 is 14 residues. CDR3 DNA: TGTGCCAGCAGTCCCGGGACACAAAAAGAGACCCAGTACTTC. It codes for CASSPGTQKETQYF.

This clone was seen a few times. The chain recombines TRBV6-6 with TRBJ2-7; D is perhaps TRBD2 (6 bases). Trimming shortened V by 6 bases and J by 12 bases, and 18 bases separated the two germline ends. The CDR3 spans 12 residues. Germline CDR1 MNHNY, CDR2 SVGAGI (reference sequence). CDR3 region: CASRGDSQGWYF. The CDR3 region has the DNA TGTGCCAGCAGGGGGGACTCCCAAGGCTGGTACTTC.

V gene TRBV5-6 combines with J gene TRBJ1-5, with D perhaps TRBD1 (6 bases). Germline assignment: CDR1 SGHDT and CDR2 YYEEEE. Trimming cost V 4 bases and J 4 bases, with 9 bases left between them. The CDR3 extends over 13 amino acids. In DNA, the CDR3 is TGTGCCAGCAGCCCCACAGGGAATCAGCCCCAGCATTTT. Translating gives CASSPTGNQPQHF.

The CDR3 DNA reads TGTGCCAGCAGCCTCCCCGGCGGGGGCCACAATGAGCAGTTCTTC. Its translation: CASSLPGGGHNEQFF. The chain has TRBV27 and TRBJ2-1, with a tentative D call TRBD2 (7 bases). The CDR3 is 15 amino acids. V lost 6 bases, J lost 5 bases, and 17 bases lay in between. CDR1 MNHEY and CDR2 SMNVEV come from the germline V gene (reference sequence).

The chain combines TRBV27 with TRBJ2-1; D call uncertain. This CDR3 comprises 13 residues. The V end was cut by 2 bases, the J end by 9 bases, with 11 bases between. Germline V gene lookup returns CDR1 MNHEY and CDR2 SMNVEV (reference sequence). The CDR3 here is CASSLRDLGEQFF. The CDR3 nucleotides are TGTGCCAGCAGTTTACGTGACTTGGGTGAGCAGTTCTTC.

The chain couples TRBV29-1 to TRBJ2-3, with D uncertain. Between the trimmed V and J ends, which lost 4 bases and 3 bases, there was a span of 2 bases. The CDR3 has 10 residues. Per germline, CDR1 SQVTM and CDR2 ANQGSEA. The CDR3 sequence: CSVATDTQYF. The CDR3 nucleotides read TGCAGCGTTGCGACAGATACGCAGTATTTT.

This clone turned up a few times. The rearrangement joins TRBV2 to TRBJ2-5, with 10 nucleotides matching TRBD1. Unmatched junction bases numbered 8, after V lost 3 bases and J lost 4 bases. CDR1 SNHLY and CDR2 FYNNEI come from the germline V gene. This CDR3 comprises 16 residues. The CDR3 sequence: CASSEGDRGWAETQYF. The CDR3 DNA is TGTGCCAGCAGTGAGGGGGACAGGGGCTGGGCAGAGACCCAGTACTTC.

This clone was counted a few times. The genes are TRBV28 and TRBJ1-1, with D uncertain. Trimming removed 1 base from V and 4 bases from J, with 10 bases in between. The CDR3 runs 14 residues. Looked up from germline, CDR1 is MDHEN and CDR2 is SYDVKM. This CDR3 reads CASSLSQVGTEAFF. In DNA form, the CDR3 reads TGTGCCAGCAGTTTATCCCAGGTCGGCACTGAAGCTTTCTTT.

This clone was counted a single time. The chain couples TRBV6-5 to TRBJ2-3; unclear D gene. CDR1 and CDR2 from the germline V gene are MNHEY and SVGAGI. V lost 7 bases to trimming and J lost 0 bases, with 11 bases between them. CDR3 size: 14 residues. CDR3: CASTRTSSTDTQYF. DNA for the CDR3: TGTGCCAGCACGAGGACGTCCAGCACAGATACGCAGTATTTT.

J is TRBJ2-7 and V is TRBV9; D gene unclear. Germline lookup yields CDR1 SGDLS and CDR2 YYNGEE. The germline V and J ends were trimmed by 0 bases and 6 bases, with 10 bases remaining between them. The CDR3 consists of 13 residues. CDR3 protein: CASSVGKGSEQYF. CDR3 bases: TGTGCCAGCAGCGTAGGCAAGGGCAGCGAGCAGTACTTC.

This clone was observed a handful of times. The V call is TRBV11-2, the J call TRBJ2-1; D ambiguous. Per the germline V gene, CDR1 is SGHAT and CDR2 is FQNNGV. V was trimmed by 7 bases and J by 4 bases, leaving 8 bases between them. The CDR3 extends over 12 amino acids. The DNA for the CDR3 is TGTGCCAGCATCTCAGAATACAATGAGCAGTTCTTC. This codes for CASISEYNEQFF.

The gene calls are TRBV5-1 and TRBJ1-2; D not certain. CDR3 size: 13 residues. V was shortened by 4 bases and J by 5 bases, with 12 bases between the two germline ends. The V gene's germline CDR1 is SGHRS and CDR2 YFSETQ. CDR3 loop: CASSTDTSYGYTF. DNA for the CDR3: TGCGCCAGCAGCACCGATACATCTTATGGCTACACCTTC. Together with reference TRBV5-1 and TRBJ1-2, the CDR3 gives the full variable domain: KAGVTQTPRYLIKTRGQQVTLSCSPISGHRSVSWYQQTPGQGLQFLFEYFSETQRNKGNFPGRFSGRQFSNSRSEMNVSTLELGDSALYLCASSTDTSYGYTFGSGTRLTVV.

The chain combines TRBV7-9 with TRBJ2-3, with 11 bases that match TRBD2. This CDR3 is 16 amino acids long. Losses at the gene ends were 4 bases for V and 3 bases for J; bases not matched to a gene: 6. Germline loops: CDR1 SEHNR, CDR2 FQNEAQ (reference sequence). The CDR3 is CASSSPSGGSTDTQYF. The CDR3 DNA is TGTGCCAGCAGCTCTCCTAGCGGGGGGAGTACAGATACGCAGTATTTT.